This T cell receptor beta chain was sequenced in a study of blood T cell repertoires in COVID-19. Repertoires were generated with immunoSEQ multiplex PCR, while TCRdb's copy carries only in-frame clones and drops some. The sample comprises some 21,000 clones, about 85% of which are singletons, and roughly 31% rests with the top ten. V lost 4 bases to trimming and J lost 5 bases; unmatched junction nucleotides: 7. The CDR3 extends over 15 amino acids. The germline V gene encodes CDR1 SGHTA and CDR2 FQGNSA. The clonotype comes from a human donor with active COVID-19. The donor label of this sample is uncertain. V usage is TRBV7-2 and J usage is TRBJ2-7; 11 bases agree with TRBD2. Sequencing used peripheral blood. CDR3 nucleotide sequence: TGTGCCAGCAGCTCCTTTAGCGGGAGGGCCGACGAGCAGTACTTC. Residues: CASSSFSGRADEQYF.